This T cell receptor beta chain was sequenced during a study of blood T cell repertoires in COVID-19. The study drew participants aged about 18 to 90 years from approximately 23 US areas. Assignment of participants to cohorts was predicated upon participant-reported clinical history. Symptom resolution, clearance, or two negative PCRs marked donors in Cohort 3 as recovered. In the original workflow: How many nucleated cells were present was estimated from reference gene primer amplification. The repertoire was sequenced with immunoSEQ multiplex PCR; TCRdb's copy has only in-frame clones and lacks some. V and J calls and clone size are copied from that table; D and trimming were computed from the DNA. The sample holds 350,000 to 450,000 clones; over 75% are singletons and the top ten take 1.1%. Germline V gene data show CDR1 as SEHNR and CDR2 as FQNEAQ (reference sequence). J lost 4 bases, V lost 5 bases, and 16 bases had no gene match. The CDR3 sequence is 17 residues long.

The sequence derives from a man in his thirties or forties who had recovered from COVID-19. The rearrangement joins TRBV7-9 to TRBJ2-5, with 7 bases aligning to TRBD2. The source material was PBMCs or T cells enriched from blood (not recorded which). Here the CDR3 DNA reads TGTGCCAGCAGCCAATGGAGGGCGGGAGTCATTGCAGAGACCCAGTACTTC. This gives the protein CASSQWRAGVIAETQYF. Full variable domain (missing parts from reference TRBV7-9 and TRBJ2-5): DTGVSQNPRHKITKRGQNVTFRCDPISEHNRLYWYRQTLGQGPEFLTYFQNEAQLEKSRLLSDRFSAERPKGSFSTLEIQRTEQGDSAMYLCASSQWRAGVIAETQYFGPGTRLLVL.